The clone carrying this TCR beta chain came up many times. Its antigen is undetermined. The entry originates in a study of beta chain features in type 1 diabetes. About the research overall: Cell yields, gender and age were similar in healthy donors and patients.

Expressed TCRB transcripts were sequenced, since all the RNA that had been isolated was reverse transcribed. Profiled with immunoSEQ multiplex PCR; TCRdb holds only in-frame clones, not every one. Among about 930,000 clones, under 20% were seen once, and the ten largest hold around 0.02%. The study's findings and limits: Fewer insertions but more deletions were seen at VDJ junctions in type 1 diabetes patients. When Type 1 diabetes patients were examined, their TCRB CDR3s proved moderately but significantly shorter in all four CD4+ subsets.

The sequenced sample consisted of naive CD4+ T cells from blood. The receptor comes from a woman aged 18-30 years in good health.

CDR3 in amino acids: CASSPPFALGNIQYF. CDR3 in DNA: TGTGCCAGCAGCCCTCCCTTTGCGTTGGGGAACATTCAGTACTTC. The rearrangement uses TRBV13 and TRBJ2-4; no clear D. The V gene lost 5 bases and the J gene lost 7 bases, with 18 bases spanning the gap. The CDR3 has 15 residues. The V gene's germline CDR1 is PRHDT and CDR2 FYEKMQ (reference sequence).